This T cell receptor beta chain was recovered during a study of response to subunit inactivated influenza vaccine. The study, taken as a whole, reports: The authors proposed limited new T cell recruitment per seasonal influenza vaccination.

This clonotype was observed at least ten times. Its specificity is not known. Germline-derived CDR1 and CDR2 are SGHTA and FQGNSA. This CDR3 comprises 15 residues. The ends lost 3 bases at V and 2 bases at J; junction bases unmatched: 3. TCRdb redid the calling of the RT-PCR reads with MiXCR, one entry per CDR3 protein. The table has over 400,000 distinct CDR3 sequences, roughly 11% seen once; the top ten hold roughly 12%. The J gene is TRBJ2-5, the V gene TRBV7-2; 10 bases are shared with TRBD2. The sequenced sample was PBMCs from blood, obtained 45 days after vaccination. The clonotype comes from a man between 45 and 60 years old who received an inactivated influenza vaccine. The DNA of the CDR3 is TGTGCCAGCAGCTTGGGACTAGCGAGTCAAGAGACCCAGTACTTC. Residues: CASSLGLASQETQYF.